This entry lists 10 T cell receptor beta chains sequenced from one sample in a study of blood T cell repertoires in COVID-19. Produced via immunoSEQ multiplex PCR; TCRdb's table is partial and in-frame only. The sample includes approximately 150,000 clones, about 80% of them seen just once. The sample comprised PBMCs or T cells enriched from blood (not recorded which). The receptors were gathered from a woman between 65 and 79 years old in a cohort exposed to, infected with or recovered from COVID-19 (not recorded which).

The chain links TRBV28 to TRBJ2-4; tentatively, D is TRBD2 (5 bases). Germline lookup yields CDR1 MDHEN and CDR2 SYDVKM. This CDR3 is built from 17 residues. V was clipped by 3 bases and J by 1 base, with 16 bases between them. The CDR3 sequence: CASSFGVSSWAKNIQYF. DNA of the CDR3: TGTGCCAGCAGTTTTGGGGTTTCTAGCTGGGCCAAAAACATTCAGTACTTC.

The chain is built from TRBV7-3 and TRBJ2-7, with D hard to call. The CDR3 totals 13 residues. Trimming cost V 4 bases and J 1 base, with 8 bases left between them. Germline V lookup: CDR1 SGHTA, CDR2 FQGTGA. The CDR3 loop is CASSSILSYEQYF. The CDR3 nucleotides read TGTGCCAGCAGCTCCATACTTTCCTACGAGCAGTACTTC.

This chain joins TRBV7-2 and TRBJ1-6; maybe TRBD1 (5 bases). The germline V and J ends were trimmed by 5 bases and 8 bases, with 10 bases remaining between them. The germline V gene encodes CDR1 SGHTA and CDR2 FQGNSA. This CDR3 contains 13 residues. The chain's CDR3 is CASSPRGDSPLHF. CDR3 DNA: TGTGCCAGCAGCCCACGGGGGGATTCACCCCTCCACTTT.

In its sample, this clone was seen once. The rearrangement joins TRBV7-3 to TRBJ1-3; a possible D gene is TRBD1 (5 bases). CDR3 length: 13 residues. Trimming shortened V by 4 bases and J by 7 bases, and 11 bases separated the two germline ends. CDR1 and CDR2 from the germline V gene are SGHTA and FQGTGA. CDR3 loop: CASSSQGGNTIYF. The DNA for the CDR3 is TGTGCCAGCAGCTCTCAGGGAGGGAACACCATATATTTT.

This chain connects TRBV19 to TRBJ2-7; 12 bases are shared with TRBD2. The germline V gene has CDR1 LNHDA and CDR2 SQIVND (reference sequence). V trimming: 4 bases; J trimming: 3 bases; junction bases outside the gene matches: 4. CDR3 length: 15 residues. This CDR3 is CASSRTGLAGYEQYF. The DNA of the CDR3 is TGTGCCAGTAGTAGGACGGGACTAGCGGGCTACGAGCAGTACTTC.

The J gene is TRBJ2-5, the V gene TRBV5-1; D may be TRBD1 (6 bases). Per germline, CDR1 SGHRS and CDR2 YFSETQ. The ends were cut back, 6 bases at V and 5 bases at J, with 17 bases in the middle. This CDR3 is built from 14 residues. The CDR3 sequence is CASTTGTQGETQYF. The DNA of the CDR3 is TGCGCCAGCACAACAGGGACCCAGGGGGAGACCCAGTACTTC. The full variable domain, in which reference TRBV5-1 and TRBJ2-5 provide the parts outside the CDR3, is KAGVTQTPRYLIKTRGQQVTLSCSPISGHRSVSWYQQTPGQGLQFLFEYFSETQRNKGNFPGRFSGRQFSNSRSEMNVSTLELGDSALYLCASTTGTQGETQYFGPGTRLLVL.

The genes are TRBV11-3 and TRBJ2-1; 14 nucleotides match TRBD2. V was clipped by 5 bases and J by 4 bases; unmatched bases: 10. CDR1 and CDR2 from the germline V gene are SGHNT and YENEEA. This CDR3 is 18 amino acids long. This CDR3 reads CASSPSWTSGRTYNEQFF. For the CDR3, the DNA is TGTGCCAGCAGCCCCTCCTGGACTAGCGGGAGGACGTACAATGAGCAGTTCTTC.

The chain combines TRBV6-1 with TRBJ1-5; D perhaps matches TRBD1 (5 bases). CDR1 MNHNS and CDR2 SASEGT come from the germline V gene. CDR3 length: 17 residues. Trimming removed 4 bases at V and 0 bases at J, with 16 bases between. In nucleotides, the CDR3 is TGTGCCAGCAGTGGACCCCACAGGACGTCTAGCAATCAGCCCCAGCATTTT. It encodes CASSGPHRTSSNQPQHF.

This chain connects TRBV5-6 to TRBJ2-5; D unresolved. In germline, CDR1 is SGHDT, CDR2 YYEEEE. V lost 4 bases to trimming and J lost 2 bases, with 12 bases between them. This CDR3 spans 14 amino acids. The CDR3 reads CASSTWAVQETQYF. The DNA for the CDR3 is TGTGCCAGCAGCACGTGGGCCGTACAAGAGACCCAGTACTTC. Supplemented by reference TRBV5-6 and TRBJ2-5, the full variable domain reads DAGVTQSPTHLIKTRGQQVTLRCSPKSGHDTVSWYQQALGQGPQFIFQYYEEEERQRGNFPDRFSGHQFPNYSSELNVNALLLGDSALYLCASSTWAVQETQYFGPGTRLLVL.

The chain has TRBV6-6 and TRBJ1-1; TRBD1 aligns across 8 bases. The V and J ends lost 5 bases and 2 bases, in that order; junction bases with no gene match: 4. The CDR3 consists of 14 residues. Germline assignment: CDR1 MNHNY and CDR2 SVGAGI (reference sequence). The CDR3 bases are TGTGCCAGCAGTCGGGGACAGGCAAACACTGAAGCTTTCTTT. This gives the protein CASSRGQANTEAFF.